The clone carrying this T cell receptor (beta chain) ranks as medium-sized. Its antigen is currently unknown. CDR1 is MNHEY and CDR2 is SMNVEV in the germline V gene (reference sequence). This CDR3 has 14 amino acids. Trimming took 3 bases from V and 0 from J, leaving 9 bases between them. TCRdb re-derived calls from the 5' RACE reads in MiXCR, one entry per CDR3 protein. The profile shows roughly 20,000 distinct CDR3 sequences, under 3.5% of them singletons. This entry belongs to a study of spatial heterogeneity in lung cancer. For the study at large: On average, each unique TCR and UMI combination appeared more than ten times in raw reads.

Time point meaning: sample taken at primary tumor resection. The donor group consisted of 72 patients who had untreated, early-stage non-small cell lung cancer. Whole RNA from tumor, nontumor lung or frozen PBMC was sequenced unsorted. Study-level results: Mutation counts in tumors were tracked by counts of expanded intratumoral alpha and beta TCRs.

This TCR came from a male donor with early-stage non-small cell lung cancer. V gene TRBV27 combines with J gene TRBJ2-7, with D uncertain. This sample comprised lung tumor tissue, obtained at surgery. The chain's CDR3 is CASSFGRSSYEQYF. Written as DNA, the CDR3 is TGTGCCAGCAGTTTCGGCCGGAGCTCCTACGAGCAGTACTTC.